The 21 T cell receptor beta chains given below trace back to one sample, sequenced in a study of a mutant IDH1 vaccine in newly diagnosed glioma. These receptors have no identified antigens. The data were produced by immunoSEQ multiplex PCR, yet TCRdb's version contains in-frame clones alone and is incomplete. In the table there are roughly 48,000 clones, 75% to 85% of which are singletons. Noted time point: week 35, safety follow-up. It was 300 ug of mutant IDH1 20-mer peptide that made up each vaccine dose, given with topical imiquimod. Source: PBMCs, taken from a glioma patient whose treatment included an IDH1 peptide vaccine. The receptor set was obtained from a middle-aged man with glioma.

The chain joins TRBV5-6 to TRBJ2-5; the D is unclear. Trimming took 3 bases from V and 2 from J, leaving 14 bases between them. The CDR3 has 15 residues. In germline, CDR1 is SGHDT, CDR2 YYEEEE. CDR3 DNA sequence: TGTGCCAGCAGCTCATTAGGGCTAGGGCAAGAGACCCAGTACTTC. Encoded protein: CASSSLGLGQETQYF.

Comments on this clone: Other DNA sequences in the same sample also yield this CDR3. The chain recombines TRBV7-2 with TRBJ1-2; TRBD1 matches 9 bases. The CDR3 contains 14 residues. V was pared by 5 bases and J by 2 bases, with 3 bases of the junction left unmatched. Per germline, CDR1 SGHTA and CDR2 FQGNSA. The CDR3 here is CASSLGQGNYGYTF. CDR3 sequence (DNA): TGTGCCAGCAGCCTCGGACAGGGGAACTATGGCTACACCTTC.

CDR3: CASSLGGTGEQYF. CDR3 coding DNA: TGTGCCAGCAGCTTAGGGGGCACCGGCGAGCAGTACTTC. The chain joins TRBV11-2 to TRBJ2-7, with D possibly TRBD1 on 5 matching bases. Germline V gene data show CDR1 as SGHAT and CDR2 as FQNNGV. The CDR3 is 13 residues long. V lost 1 base and J lost 6, with 10 bases in between.

This chain connects TRBV7-2 to TRBJ1-3; TRBD1 might be the D (5 bases). Germline loops: CDR1 SGHTA, CDR2 FQGNSA. The CDR3 runs 15 residues. V lost 5 bases and J lost 2, with 13 bases in between. The CDR3 is CASSESGDTGNTIYF. The CDR3 DNA sequence: TGTGCCAGCAGCGAGTCGGGGGATACTGGAAACACCATATATTTT. Full variable domain (rest looked up from reference TRBV7-2 and TRBJ1-3): GAGVSQSPSNKVTEKGKDVELRCDPISGHTALYWYRQSLGQGLEFLIYFQGNSAPDKSGLPSDRFSAERTGGSVSTLTIQRTQQEDSAVYLCASSESGDTGNTIYFGEGSWLTVV.

The chain employs TRBV6-4 and TRBJ2-1, with unresolved D. Per germline, CDR1 MRHNA and CDR2 SNTAGT. Trimming left V 5 bases short and J 2 bases short, with 16 bases between. The CDR3 runs to 16 residues. The CDR3, as DNA: TGTGCCAGCAGTTTAGACTGGGAACATACCTACAATGAGCAGTTCTTC. Protein sequence: CASSLDWEHTYNEQFF.

This clone was recorded at least ten times. V usage is TRBV27 and J usage is TRBJ1-1; 9 positions agree with TRBD1. The CDR3 consists of 15 residues. CDR1 and CDR2 (germline): MNHEY, SMNVEV (reference sequence). The V segment lost 3 bases and the J segment 4 bases; nucleotides outside the gene matches: 6. In DNA, the CDR3 is TGTGCCAGCAGTTTGGGCCTGACAGGGGGCACTGAAGCTTTCTTT. Translating gives CASSLGLTGGTEAFF.

V and J are TRBV4-1 and TRBJ1-2; weak D call: TRBD1 (6 bases). Trimming removed 4 bases from V and 4 bases from J, with 16 bases in between. This CDR3 comprises 15 residues. CDR1 MGHRA and CDR2 YSYEKL come from the germline V gene. CDR3 loop: CASSPDSRVFYGYTF. Written as DNA, the CDR3 is TGCGCCAGCAGCCCGGACAGTCGGGTCTTCTATGGCTACACCTTC.

This clone was detected once. The J gene is TRBJ2-5, the V gene TRBV7-8; D is undetermined. The CDR3 is 14 amino acids. Germline loops: CDR1 SGHVS, CDR2 FQNEAQ. The V end lost 5 bases, the J end lost 3 bases, and 13 bases lay between the germline ends. Here the CDR3 DNA reads TGTGCCAGCAGCCCCCAATTAGCAAAAGAGACCCAGTACTTC. It is translated as CASSPQLAKETQYF.

The chain has TRBV6-6 and TRBJ2-3, with a possible D match to TRBD1 (6 bases). Germline V gene sequence: CDR1 MNHNY, CDR2 SVGAGI (reference sequence). V lost 7 bases and J 4 bases, leaving 12 bases between the germline ends. The CDR3 is 13 residues long. The CDR3 sequence: CASTPAGADTQYF. For the CDR3, the DNA is TGTGCCAGCACCCCGGCAGGGGCAGATACGCAGTATTTT.

The genes are TRBV19 and TRBJ2-7; D ambiguous. V lost 0 bases to trimming and J lost 7 bases, with 7 bases between them. Germline loops: CDR1 LNHDA, CDR2 SQIVND (reference sequence). The CDR3 spans 12 residues. CDR3 region: CASSIDGGEQYF. The CDR3 region has the DNA TGTGCCAGTAGTATAGATGGCGGTGAGCAGTACTTC.

This chain connects TRBV7-2 to TRBJ2-3; 10 bases agree with TRBD1. With V trimmed by 5 bases and J by 6 bases, 8 bases remained unmatched. Per the germline V gene, CDR1 is SGHTA and CDR2 is FQGNSA. The CDR3 is 15 residues long. The CDR3, as DNA: TGTGCCAGCAGCCCGAGGGGACAGGGGTGGGATACGCAGTATTTT. Translation: CASSPRGQGWDTQYF.

This clone has more than one count but fewer than ten. The V gene is TRBV19, the J gene TRBJ1-1; the D gene is possibly TRBD1 (5 bases). This CDR3 region has 16 residues. V lost 10 bases and J 3 bases, leaving 24 bases between the germline ends. Germline values: CDR1 LNHDA, CDR2 SQIVND (reference sequence). The CDR3 nucleotides are TGTGCCATTCAGGTGAGAGGGGCAGGAGCTTACACTGAAGCTTTCTTT. Translated: CAIQVRGAGAYTEAFF. The variable domain in full, completed from reference TRBV19 and TRBJ1-1, reads DGGITQSPKYLFRKEGQNVTLSCEQNLNHDAMYWYRQDPGQGLRLIYYSQIVNDFQKGDIAEGYSVSREKKESFPLTVTSAQKNPTAFYLCAIQVRGAGAYTEAFFGQGTRLTVV.

The chain has TRBV5-1 and TRBJ2-7; D gene unclear. The V gene's germline CDR1 is SGHRS and CDR2 YFSETQ. CDR3 length: 12 residues. Trimming left V 0 bases short and J 6 bases short, with 7 bases between. The CDR3 reads CASSLDGFEQYV. As DNA, the CDR3 is TGCGCCAGCAGCTTGGATGGCTTCGAGCAGTACGTC.

The J gene is TRBJ1-3, the V gene TRBV7-8, with D perhaps TRBD1 (5 bases). Germline values: CDR1 SGHVS, CDR2 FQNEAQ. The CDR3 has 14 amino acids. Trimming took off 2 bases at V and 0 bases at J, with 5 bases between the two ends. In DNA form, the CDR3 reads TGTGCCAGCAGCTTACAGGGCTCTGGAAACACCATATATTTT. It specifies CASSLQGSGNTIYF.

The chain uses TRBV30 and TRBJ2-1, with D perhaps matching TRBD2 (5 bases). Trimming shortened V by 8 bases and J by 9 bases, and 29 bases separated the two germline ends. The CDR3 is 16 residues long. Germline-derived CDR1 and CDR2 are GTSNPN and SVGIG (reference sequence). The CDR3 DNA reads as TGTGCCCGAAAGAAAAAAGGTGGACTGTCGGATCCTGAGCAGTTCTTC. It codes for CARKKKGGLSDPEQFF.

The chain couples TRBV9 to TRBJ2-3, with 8 bases identical to TRBD2. This CDR3 has 15 residues. Germline-derived CDR1 and CDR2 are SGDLS and YYNGEE. Trimming removed 4 bases from V and 2 bases from J; junction bases left unmatched: 6. DNA for the CDR3: TGTGCCAGCAGCCGGAGCGGGAGAGTCACAGATACGCAGTATTTT. Amino acids: CASSRSGRVTDTQYF.

This sequence joins TRBV4-1 and TRBJ2-1; D uncertain. Trimming cost V 1 base and J 7 bases, with 8 bases left between them. CDR1 and CDR2 from the germline V gene are MGHRA and YSYEKL. The CDR3 is 13 residues long. The CDR3 region is CASSQVVSNEQFF. DNA for the CDR3: TGCGCCAGCAGCCAAGTTGTCTCGAATGAGCAGTTCTTC.

This clone was detected once. The chain links TRBV5-1 to TRBJ2-7; D gene ambiguous. V lost 3 bases to trimming and J lost 4 bases, with 8 bases between them. The length of the CDR3 is 12 residues. The germline V gene has CDR1 SGHRS and CDR2 YFSETQ. The CDR3 loop reads CASSSSAYEQYF. CDR3 coding DNA: TGCGCCAGCAGCTCCTCAGCATACGAGCAGTACTTC.

The chain carries TRBV30 and TRBJ2-5; no reliable D call. CDR1 is GTSNPN and CDR2 is SVGIG in the germline V gene (reference sequence). This CDR3 comprises 13 residues. Trimming left V 0 bases short and J 2 bases short, with 7 bases between. This CDR3 is CAWSVRRQETQYF. For the CDR3, the DNA is TGTGCCTGGAGTGTACGCAGACAAGAGACCCAGTACTTC.

The chain carries TRBV2 and TRBJ2-3; 10 nucleotides match TRBD2. Germline trimming cut 3 bases from V and 5 bases from J; bases unmatched to any gene: 5. From germline, CDR1 is SNHLY and CDR2 FYNNEI. This CDR3 spans 15 amino acids. As DNA, the CDR3 is TGTGCCAGCAGTGAGTTAGCGGGAGGCGGAGATACGCAGTATTTT. This encodes CASSELAGGGDTQYF.

Only a few counts were recorded for this clone. Written as DNA, the CDR3 is TGTGCCTGGAGTCGACAGTCGAATAACTATGGCTACACCTTC. The encoded protein is CAWSRQSNNYGYTF. The rearrangement joins TRBV30 to TRBJ1-2; D is perhaps TRBD1 (5 bases). CDR3 length: 14 amino acids. Germline assignment: CDR1 GTSNPN and CDR2 SVGIG (reference sequence). V gave up 2 bases and J gave up 1 base, with 11 bases separating them.